The entry below describes one T cell receptor beta chain. Antigen specificity is unknown. This table comes from immunoSEQ multiplex PCR, and its TCRdb copy is limited to in-frame clones, with some not included. The sample carries under 25,000 clones, over 65% recorded once. The record originates from a study of vaccination effects on CD4 cells after COVID-19. ViraFEST used viral peptide pools to expand antigen-specific CD4+ T cells before sequencing. At the end of around 11 days of culture, CD4+ T cells were isolated. A PCR test confirmed that the person had SARS-CoV-2 infection between March and December 2020. Each well held a few million PBMC cultured with about 9.1 ug/ml peptides and roughly 9 IU/ml IL-2. The sequence derives from a human donor who had a prior SARS-CoV-2 infection. Sequencing was performed on CD4+ T cells from PBMCs cultured with a peptide pool, taken before COVID-19 vaccination.

CDR3 DNA: TGTGCCACCAGCAGAGATCACCCTCAGTCCTCCTACGAGCAGTACTTC. It codes for CATSRDHPQSSYEQYF. The chain uses TRBV15 and TRBJ2-7; no clear D. Between the trimmed V and J ends, which lost 0 bases and 0 bases, there was a span of 12 bases. Germline CDR1 reads LNHNV; CDR2 reads YYDKDF (reference sequence). The CDR3 loop spans 16 amino acids. Complete variable domain (other parts from reference TRBV15 and TRBJ2-7): DAMVIQNPRYQVTQFGKPVTLSCSQTLNHNVMYWYQQKSSQAPKLLFHYYDKDFNNEADTPDNFQSRRPNTSFCFLDIRSPGLGDTAMYLCATSRDHPQSSYEQYFGPGTRLTVT.